Listed here is a single T cell receptor beta chain. This CDR3 has 16 residues. Germline CDR1 reads PRHDT; CDR2 reads FYEKMQ (reference sequence). Losses at the gene ends were 5 bases for V and 1 base for J; bases not matched to a gene: 3. This sample stems from a study of OX40 agonist ivuxolimab in advanced cancers. Study details: The group had a mean age of roughly 56 years, ranged from about 20 to 80, and was roughly 80% male.

Here immunoSEQ multiplex PCR was the method, and the copy in TCRdb shows in-frame clones only, minus some. Among some 46,000 clones, around 94% were seen once, and the ten largest hold 9.5% to 11%. Collection of blood occurred at baseline, at cycle 4 day 1, and at cycle 7 day 1. This sample comprised CD4+ or CD8+ T cells sorted from blood, obtained in a trial of the OX40 agonist ivuxolimab. The receptor was derived from an adult with an advanced solid tumor such as melanoma, head and neck, liver or kidney cancer. The gene calls are TRBV13 and TRBJ2-2; 11 bases fit TRBD2. The DNA for the CDR3 is TGTGCCAGCAGCCCAGGACTAGCGGGGAACACCGGGGAGCTGTTTTTT. Protein product: CASSPGLAGNTGELFF.